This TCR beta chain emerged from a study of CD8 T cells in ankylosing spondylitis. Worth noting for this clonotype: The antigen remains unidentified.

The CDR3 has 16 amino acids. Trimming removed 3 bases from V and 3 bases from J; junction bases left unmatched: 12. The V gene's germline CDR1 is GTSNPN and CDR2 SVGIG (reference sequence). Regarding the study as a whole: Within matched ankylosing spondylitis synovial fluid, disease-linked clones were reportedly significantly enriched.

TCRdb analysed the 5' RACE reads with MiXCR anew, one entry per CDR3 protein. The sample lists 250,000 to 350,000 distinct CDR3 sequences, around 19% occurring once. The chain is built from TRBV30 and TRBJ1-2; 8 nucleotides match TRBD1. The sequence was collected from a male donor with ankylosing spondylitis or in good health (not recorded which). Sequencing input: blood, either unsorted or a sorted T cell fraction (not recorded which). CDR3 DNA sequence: TGTGCCTGGAGGGAGAAGGCGGACAGGGACGACTATGGCTACACCTTC. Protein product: CAWREKADRDDYGYTF.